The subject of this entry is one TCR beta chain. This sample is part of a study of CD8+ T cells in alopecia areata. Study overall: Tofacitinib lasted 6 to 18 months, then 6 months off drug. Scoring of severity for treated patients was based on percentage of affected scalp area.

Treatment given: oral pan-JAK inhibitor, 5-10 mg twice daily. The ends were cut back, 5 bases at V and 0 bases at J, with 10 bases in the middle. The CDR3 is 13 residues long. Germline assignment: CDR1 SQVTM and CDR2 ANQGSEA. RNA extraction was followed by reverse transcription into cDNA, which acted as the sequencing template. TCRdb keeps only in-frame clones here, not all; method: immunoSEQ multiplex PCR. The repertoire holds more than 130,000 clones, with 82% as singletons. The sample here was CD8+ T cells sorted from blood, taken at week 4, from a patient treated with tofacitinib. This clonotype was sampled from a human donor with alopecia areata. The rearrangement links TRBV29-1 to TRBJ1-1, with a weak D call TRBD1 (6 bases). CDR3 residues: CSVLQGMNTEAFF. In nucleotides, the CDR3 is TGCAGCGTTTTACAGGGAATGAACACTGAAGCTTTCTTT.